This passage covers 23 T cell receptor beta chains from one sample sequenced in a study of blood T cells in healthy people across ages. A second about 7 to 12 cycle PCR used barcoded and J-beta primers. TCRdb re-derived calls from the 5' RACE reads in MiXCR, one entry per CDR3 protein. The repertoire holds around 2 million distinct CDR3 sequences, about two fifths seen once, with 20% to 25% in the top ten. Sequenced material: blood. These receptors all come from a human donor in good health.

The V call is TRBV29-1, the J call TRBJ1-1, with D possibly being TRBD1 (6 bases). The CDR3 covers 13 residues. Germline V gene sequence: CDR1 SQVTM, CDR2 ANQGSEA. V was shortened by 4 bases and J by 5 bases, with 14 bases between the two germline ends. The CDR3 DNA follows: TGCAGCGTTGGGCCAGGGGAGTGGACTGAAGCTTTCTTT. Amino acids: CSVGPGEWTEAFF.

The chain employs TRBV2 and TRBJ1-5; a weak D match, TRBD1 (5 bases). The CDR3 is 14 residues long. V was shortened by 7 bases and J by 3 bases, with 13 bases between the two germline ends. Germline V gene lookup returns CDR1 SNHLY and CDR2 FYNNEI. This chain's CDR3 is CASNAGLVNQPQHF. CDR3 nucleotide sequence: TGTGCCAGCAACGCAGGGTTGGTCAATCAGCCCCAGCATTTT.

A few counts support this clonotype. This chain uses TRBV4-3 with TRBJ2-1, with D possibly TRBD1 on 6 matching bases. The CDR3 covers 14 residues. V shed 3 bases and J shed 6 bases, with 12 bases lying between them. The V gene's germline CDR1 is LGHNA and CDR2 YSLEER. The CDR3 DNA reads as TGCGCCAGCAGCCAGGGACAACGGGCCAATGAGCAGTTCTTC. Its translation: CASSQGQRANEQFF.

The V and J genes are TRBV2 and TRBJ1-5; TRBD1 aligns across 7 bases. Trimming removed 4 bases from V and 1 base from J; junction bases left unmatched: 10. Per germline, CDR1 SNHLY and CDR2 FYNNEI. CDR3 size: 17 residues. The CDR3 loop is CASSGPRQGVSNQPQHF. CDR3 nucleotide sequence: TGTGCCAGCAGTGGCCCCCGTCAGGGGGTCAGCAATCAGCCCCAGCATTTT. Filled out from reference TRBV2 and TRBJ1-5, the complete variable domain reads EPEVTQTPSHQVTQMGQEVILRCVPISNHLYFYWYRQILGQKVEFLVSFYNNEISEKSEIFDDQFSVERPDGSNFTLKIRSTKLEDSAMYFCASSGPRQGVSNQPQHFGDGTRLSIL.

This clonotype was counted between two and nine times. The chain combines TRBV7-6 with TRBJ1-2, with D possibly matching TRBD1 (5 bases). The V end lost 8 bases, the J end lost 4 bases, and 14 bases lay between the germline ends. The length of the CDR3 is 13 residues. Per the germline V gene, CDR1 is SGHVS and CDR2 is FNYEAQ. The CDR3 bases are TGTGCCAGCCGAACCAGGGTTCTCTATGGCTACACCTTC. It codes for CASRTRVLYGYTF.

The chain joins TRBV12-3 or TRBV12-4 to TRBJ2-3; weak D call: TRBD2 (6 bases). The CDR3 is 14 residues long. V lost 7 bases and J 5 bases, leaving 16 bases between the germline ends. The CDR3 DNA follows: TGTGCCAGCACCTCGGGCGGGAAGGAAGATACGCAGTATTTT. Its protein is CASTSGGKEDTQYF.

This clonotype was picked up one time. The chain carries TRBV6-2 or TRBV6-3 and TRBJ2-7; D is perhaps TRBD2 (6 bases). This CDR3 is 14 amino acids long. From germline, CDR1 is MNHEY and CDR2 SVGEGT. The V end was cut by 6 bases, the J end by 9 bases, with 21 bases between. The CDR3 bases are TGTGCCAGCAGGCCGGGACTGAGCGGCGAGGGGCAGTACTTC. This gives the protein CASRPGLSGEGQYF.

This chain uses TRBV9 with TRBJ2-7, with no clear D. The CDR3 is 13 amino acids. Trimming took off 3 bases at V and 0 bases at J, with 7 bases between the two ends. Germline V CDR1 and CDR2: SGDLS, YYNGEE. CDR3: CASSDDNSYEQYF. The CDR3 DNA follows: TGTGCCAGCAGCGACGACAACTCCTACGAGCAGTACTTC.

This clonotype was detected only a few times. CDR3 region: CASSLSPWDGGLYEQYF. The CDR3 bases are TGTGCCAGCAGTCTATCTCCCTGGGACGGGGGGCTTTACGAGCAGTACTTC. V usage is TRBV6-6 and J usage is TRBJ2-4; maybe TRBD2 (7 bases). The end of the DNA is better explained by TRBJ2-7, so the J call may be wrong. This CDR3 spans 17 amino acids. CDR1 and CDR2 from the germline V gene are MNHNY and SVGAGI (reference sequence).

The chain joins TRBV19 to TRBJ1-4, with unresolved D. Germline V gene data show CDR1 as LNHDA and CDR2 as SQIVND (reference sequence). This CDR3 contains 14 residues. V lost 8 bases and J lost 11, with 21 bases in between. The CDR3 sequence is CASSGLTLVGKLFF. DNA of the CDR3: TGTGCCAGTTCGGGGTTAACCCTCGTAGGGAAACTGTTTTTT. Together with reference TRBV19 and TRBJ1-4, the CDR3 gives the full variable domain: DGGITQSPKYLFRKEGQNVTLSCEQNLNHDAMYWYRQDPGQGLRLIYYSQIVNDFQKGDIAEGYSVSREKKESFPLTVTSAQKNPTAFYLCASSGLTLVGKLFFGSGTQLSVL.

This chain uses TRBV20-1 with TRBJ2-3, with TRBD2 matching 9 bases. This CDR3 spans 15 amino acids. The V gene's germline CDR1 is DFQATT and CDR2 SNEGSKA (reference sequence). The DNA for the CDR3 is TGCGCTGGACAAGGAGCTAGCGGGGTGACAGATACGCAGTATTTT. Protein sequence: CAGQGASGVTDTQYF.

The genes are TRBV19 and TRBJ1-2, with 9 bases matching TRBD1. This CDR3 region has 16 residues. With 4 bases clipped from V and 8 bases from J, the junction kept 14 bases outside the gene matches. Germline V gives CDR1 LNHDA, CDR2 SQIVND (reference sequence). The DNA for the CDR3 is TGTGCCAGTAGTAGCCGTTGGGACAGGGAAGCGCGGGGCTACACCTTC. It is translated as CASSSRWDREARGYTF.

This sequence joins TRBV7-2 and TRBJ2-5; TRBD2 agrees at 11 bases. This CDR3 region has 19 residues. The junction had 17 bases not matched to a gene; V was cut back by 1 base and J by 7 bases. Germline values: CDR1 SGHTA, CDR2 FQGNSA. CDR3 residues: CASSLVIGSSGGLWGTQYF. As DNA, the CDR3 is TGTGCCAGCAGCTTAGTGATTGGGTCTAGCGGGGGGTTATGGGGGACCCAGTACTTC. The whole variable domain, remainder taken from reference TRBV7-2 and TRBJ2-5, is GAGVSQSPSNKVTEKGKDVELRCDPISGHTALYWYRQSLGQGLEFLIYFQGNSAPDKSGLPSDRFSAERTGGSVSTLTIQRTQQEDSAVYLCASSLVIGSSGGLWGTQYFGPGTRLLVL.

The chain links TRBV20-1 to TRBJ2-5; a possible D gene is TRBD2 (6 bases). Germline-derived CDR1 and CDR2 are DFQATT and SNEGSKA (reference sequence). The CDR3 has 13 amino acids. The V end lost 1 base, the J end lost 13 bases, and 19 bases lay between the germline ends. The CDR3 protein is CSARAPGGGTWYF. The DNA of the CDR3 is TGCAGTGCTAGAGCCCCCGGTGGGGGGACCTGGTACTTC.

This clonotype was seen a few times. V gene TRBV10-2 combines with J gene TRBJ1-1; D may be TRBD1 (5 bases). The CDR3 length is 12 residues. Germline CDR1 is WSHSY and CDR2 is SAAADI. The V gene lost 6 bases and the J gene lost 4 bases, with 9 bases spanning the gap. This CDR3 reads CASSGGRTEAFF. CDR3 sequence (DNA): TGCGCCAGCAGCGGGGGACGCACTGAAGCTTTCTTT.

This clonotype was seen a handful of times. The genes are TRBV2 and TRBJ2-5, with D perhaps matching TRBD1 (5 bases). From germline, CDR1 is SNHLY and CDR2 FYNNEI. The V and J ends lost 6 bases and 4 bases respectively, with 6 bases between them. The CDR3 runs 11 residues. The CDR3 nucleotides are TGTGCCAGCAGGGGGCCAGAGACCCAGTACTTC. Translation: CASRGPETQYF. The full variable domain, with the rest looked up from reference TRBV2 and TRBJ2-5, is EPEVTQTPSHQVTQMGQEVILRCVPISNHLYFYWYRQILGQKVEFLVSFYNNEISEKSEIFDDQFSVERPDGSNFTLKIRSTKLEDSAMYFCASRGPETQYFGPGTRLLVL.

The chain combines TRBV5-1 with TRBJ2-1; 7 bases agree with TRBD2. This CDR3 is 16 amino acids long. CDR1 is SGHRS and CDR2 is YFSETQ in the germline V gene. V shed 6 bases, J shed 8 bases, and the junction held 17 bases outside the gene matches. The CDR3 DNA reads as TGCGCCAGCAAGAAGTGGGGTGGCGGGGGTCCGGATGAGCAGTTCTTC. Translating gives CASKKWGGGGPDEQFF.

This clonotype was seen a handful of times. J is TRBJ1-5 and V is TRBV6-2 or TRBV6-3; D is unresolved. Trimming took 5 bases from V and 4 from J, leaving 12 bases between them. Per germline, CDR1 MNHEY and CDR2 SVGEGT. The CDR3 extends over 14 amino acids. The CDR3 is CASSRPDFNQPQHF. The CDR3 DNA reads TGTGCCAGCAGTCGCCCCGACTTTAATCAGCCCCAGCATTTT.

This clonotype was counted between two and nine times. V gene TRBV29-1 combines with J gene TRBJ1-2; D is undetermined. The germline gives CDR1 SQVTM, CDR2 ANQGSEA. The CDR3 spans 12 residues. Between the trimmed V and J ends, which lost 4 bases and 8 bases, there was a span of 14 bases. This chain's CDR3 is CSVADGRGGYTF. As DNA, the CDR3 is TGCAGCGTTGCGGACGGGAGAGGAGGCTACACCTTC.

This clonotype was recorded once. Sequence at one end of the junction differs from germline and may be a read error. This rearrangement joins TRBV12-3 or TRBV12-4 to TRBJ2-6; the D gene is possibly TRBD1 (6 bases). This CDR3 has 16 residues. The CDR3 spells CASLLTGFSGTNVLTF. The CDR3 coding sequence is TGTGCCAGCCTGCTGACAGGTTTCTCTGGGACCAACGTCCTGACTTTC.

The chain combines TRBV24-1 with TRBJ2-3; no reliable D call. The V and J ends lost 6 bases and 2 bases respectively, with 11 bases between them. The CDR3 length is 14 residues. Looked up from germline, CDR1 is KGHDR and CDR2 is SFDVKD. The CDR3 DNA sequence: TGTGCCACCAGTCAACACAAGGACACAGATACGCAGTATTTT. Its protein is CATSQHKDTDTQYF.

This chain links TRBV20-1 with TRBJ2-7, with 9 bases that match TRBD2. The CDR3 runs 15 residues. J lost 7 bases, V lost 4 bases, and 14 bases had no gene match. Germline lookup yields CDR1 DFQATT and CDR2 SNEGSKA (reference sequence). CDR3 region: CSATQSGLASNEQYF. CDR3 nucleotides: TGCAGTGCTACCCAATCGGGACTAGCATCAAATGAGCAGTACTTC.

CDR3 amino acids: CSARVGYNSYEQYF. CDR3 coding DNA: TGCAGTGCTAGAGTAGGGTACAACTCCTACGAGCAGTACTTC. The rearrangement joins TRBV20-1 to TRBJ2-5; no clear D. Gene TRBJ2-7 matches the end of the DNA better, so the J call may be wrong. Germline V lookup: CDR1 DFQATT, CDR2 SNEGSKA (reference sequence). CDR3 size: 14 residues.